This entry features one T cell receptor (beta chain) sequence. The data were obtained in a study of cytomegalovirus exposure and HLA in healthy donors. This CDR3 is built from 14 residues. V shed 6 bases and J 6 bases; nucleotides not matched to a gene: 9. Germline lookup yields CDR1 MDHEN and CDR2 SYDVKM. It was with 60 Vbeta and 13 Jbeta primers that the PCR ran. Only in-frame clones appear in the TCRdb table, and some are missing; sequencing was by immunoSEQ multiplex PCR. This sample has around 99,000 clones, with roughly 80% found just once. The sequencing sample was made of PBMCs. This clonotype was obtained from a man aged 35-49 years in good health and CMV-seronegative. The gene calls are TRBV28 and TRBJ1-2; 8 bases agree with TRBD1. CDR3 region: CASRPGGGSDGYTF. The CDR3 coding sequence is TGTGCCAGCAGACCAGGGGGCGGTTCAGATGGCTACACCTTC.